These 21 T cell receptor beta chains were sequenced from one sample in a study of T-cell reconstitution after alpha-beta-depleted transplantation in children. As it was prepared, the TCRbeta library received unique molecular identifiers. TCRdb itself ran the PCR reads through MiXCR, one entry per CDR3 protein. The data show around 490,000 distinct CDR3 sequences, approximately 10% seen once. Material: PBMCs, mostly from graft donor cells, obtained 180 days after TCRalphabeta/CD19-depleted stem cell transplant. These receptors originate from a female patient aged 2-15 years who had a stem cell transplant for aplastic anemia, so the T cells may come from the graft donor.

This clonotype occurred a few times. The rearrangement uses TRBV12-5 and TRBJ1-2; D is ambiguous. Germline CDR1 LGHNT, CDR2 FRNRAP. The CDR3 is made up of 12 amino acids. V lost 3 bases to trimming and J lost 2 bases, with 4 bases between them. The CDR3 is CASGLENYGYTF. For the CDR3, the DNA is TGTGCTAGTGGTTTAGAGAACTATGGCTACACCTTC.

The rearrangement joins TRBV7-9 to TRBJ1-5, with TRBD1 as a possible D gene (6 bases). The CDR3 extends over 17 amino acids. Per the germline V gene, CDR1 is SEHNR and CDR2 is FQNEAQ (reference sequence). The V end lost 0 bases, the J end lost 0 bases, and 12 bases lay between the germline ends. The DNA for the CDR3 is TGTGCCAGCAGCTTAGCGGGGGGCCTCTTTAGCAATCAGCCCCAGCATTTT. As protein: CASSLAGGLFSNQPQHF.

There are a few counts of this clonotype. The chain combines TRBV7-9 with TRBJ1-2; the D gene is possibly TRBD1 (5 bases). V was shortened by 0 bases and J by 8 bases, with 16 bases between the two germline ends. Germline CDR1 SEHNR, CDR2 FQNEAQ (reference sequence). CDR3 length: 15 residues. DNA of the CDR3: TGTGCCAGCAGCTTAGCGCGGGGACGCGCGCAGGGCTACACCTTC. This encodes CASSLARGRAQGYTF. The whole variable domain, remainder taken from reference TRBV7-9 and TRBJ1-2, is DTGVSQNPRHKITKRGQNVTFRCDPISEHNRLYWYRQTLGQGPEFLTYFQNEAQLEKSRLLSDRFSAERPKGSFSTLEIQRTEQGDSAMYLCASSLARGRAQGYTFGSGTRLTVV.

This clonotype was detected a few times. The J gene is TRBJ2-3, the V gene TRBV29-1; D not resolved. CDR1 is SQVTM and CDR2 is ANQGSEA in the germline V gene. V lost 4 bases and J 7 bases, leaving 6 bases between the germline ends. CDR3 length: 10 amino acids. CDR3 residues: CSVAGHTQYF. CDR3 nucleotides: TGCAGCGTTGCCGGGCATACGCAGTATTTT.

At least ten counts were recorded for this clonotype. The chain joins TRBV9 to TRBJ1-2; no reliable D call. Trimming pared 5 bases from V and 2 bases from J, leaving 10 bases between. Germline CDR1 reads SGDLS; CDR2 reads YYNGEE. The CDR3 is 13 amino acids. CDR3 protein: CASSVRGNYGYTF. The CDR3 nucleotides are TGTGCCAGCAGTGTACGCGGGAACTATGGCTACACCTTC.

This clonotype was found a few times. Here the CDR3 reads CAISEFRGHAGELFF. The CDR3, as DNA: TGTGCCATCAGTGAGTTCAGGGGGCATGCCGGGGAGCTGTTTTTT. This chain joins TRBV10-3 and TRBJ2-2, with 8 bases that match TRBD1. This CDR3 is built from 15 residues. CDR1 and CDR2 from the germline V gene are ENHRY and SYGVKD. J was trimmed by 6 bases and V by 1 base; bases with no gene match: 4.

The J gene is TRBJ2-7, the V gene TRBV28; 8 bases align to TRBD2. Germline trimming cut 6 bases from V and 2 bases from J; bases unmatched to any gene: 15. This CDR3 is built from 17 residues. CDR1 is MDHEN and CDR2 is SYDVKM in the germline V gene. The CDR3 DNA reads TGTGCCAGCAGCCCTGAGCGGGAGACCGGGAGAACCTACGAGCAGTACTTC. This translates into CASSPERETGRTYEQYF.

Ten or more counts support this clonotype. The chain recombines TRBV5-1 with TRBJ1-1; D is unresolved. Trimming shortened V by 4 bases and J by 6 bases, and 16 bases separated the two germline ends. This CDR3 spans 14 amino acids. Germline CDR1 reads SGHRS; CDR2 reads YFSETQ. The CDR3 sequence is CASSPGLPGAEAFF. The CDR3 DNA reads TGCGCCAGCAGCCCGGGCCTCCCGGGCGCTGAAGCTTTCTTT.

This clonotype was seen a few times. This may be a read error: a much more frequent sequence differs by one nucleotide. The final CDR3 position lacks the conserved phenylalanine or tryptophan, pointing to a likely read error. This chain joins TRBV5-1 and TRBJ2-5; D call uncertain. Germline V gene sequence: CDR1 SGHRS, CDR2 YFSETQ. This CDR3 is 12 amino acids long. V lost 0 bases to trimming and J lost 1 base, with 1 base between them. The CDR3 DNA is TGCGCCAGCAGCTTGGCCCAAGAGACCCAGTACCTC. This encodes CASSLAQETQYL.

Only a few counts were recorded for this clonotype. CDR3 sequence (DNA): TGTGCCAGCAGTTTCTCGCCGTCTACAGATACGCAGTATTTT. Amino acids: CASSFSPSTDTQYF. This rearrangement joins TRBV12-3 or TRBV12-4 to TRBJ2-3; D not certain. The CDR3 is made up of 14 amino acids. V lost 3 bases to trimming and J lost 3 bases, with 10 bases between them.

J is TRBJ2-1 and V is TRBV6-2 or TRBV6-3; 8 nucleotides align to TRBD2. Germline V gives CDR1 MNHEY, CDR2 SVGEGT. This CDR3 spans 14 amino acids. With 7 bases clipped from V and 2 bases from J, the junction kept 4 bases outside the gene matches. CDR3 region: CASTSGRTYNEQFF. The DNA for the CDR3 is TGTGCCAGCACAAGCGGGAGAACCTACAATGAGCAGTTCTTC.

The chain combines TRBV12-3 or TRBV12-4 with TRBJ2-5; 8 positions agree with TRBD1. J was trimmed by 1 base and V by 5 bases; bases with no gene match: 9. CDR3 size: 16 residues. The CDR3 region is CASSPDRAKAQETQYF. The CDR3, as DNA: TGTGCCAGCAGTCCGGACAGGGCAAAGGCCCAAGAGACCCAGTACTTC.

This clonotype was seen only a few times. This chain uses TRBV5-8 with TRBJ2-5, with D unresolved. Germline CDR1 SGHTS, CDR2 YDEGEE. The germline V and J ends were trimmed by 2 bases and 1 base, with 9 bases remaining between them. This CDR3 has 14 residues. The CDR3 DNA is TGTGCCAGCAGCTTCGTTGGGATCCAAGAGACCCAGTACTTC. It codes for CASSFVGIQETQYF.

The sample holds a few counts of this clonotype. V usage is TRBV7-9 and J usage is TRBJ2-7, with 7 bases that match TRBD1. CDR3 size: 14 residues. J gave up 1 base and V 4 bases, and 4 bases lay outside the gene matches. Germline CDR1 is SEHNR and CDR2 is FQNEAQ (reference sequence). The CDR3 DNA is TGTGCCAGCAGCTATATGGGACAGTCCTACGAGCAGTACGTC. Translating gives CASSYMGQSYEQYV.

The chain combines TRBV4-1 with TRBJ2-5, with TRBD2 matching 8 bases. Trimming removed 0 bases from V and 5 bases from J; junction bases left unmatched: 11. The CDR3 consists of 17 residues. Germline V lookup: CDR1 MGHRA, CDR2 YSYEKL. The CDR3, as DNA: TGCGCCAGCAGCCAAGATCGAGCCGGGAGGGCCGGGGAGACCCAGTACTTC. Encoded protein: CASSQDRAGRAGETQYF.

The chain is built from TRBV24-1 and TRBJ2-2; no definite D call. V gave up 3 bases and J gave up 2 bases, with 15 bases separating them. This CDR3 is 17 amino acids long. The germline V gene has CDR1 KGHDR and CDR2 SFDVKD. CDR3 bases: TGTGCCACCAGTGATCTTGATACAGACTCCAACACCGGGGAGCTGTTTTTT. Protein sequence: CATSDLDTDSNTGELFF.

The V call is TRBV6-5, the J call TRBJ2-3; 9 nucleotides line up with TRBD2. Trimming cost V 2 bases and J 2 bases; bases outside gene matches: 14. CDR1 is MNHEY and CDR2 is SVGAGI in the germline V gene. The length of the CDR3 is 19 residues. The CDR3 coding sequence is TGTGCCAGCAGTTACGGGGTAGGGCCTAGCGGGACCCTCACAGATACGCAGTATTTT. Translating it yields CASSYGVGPSGTLTDTQYF.

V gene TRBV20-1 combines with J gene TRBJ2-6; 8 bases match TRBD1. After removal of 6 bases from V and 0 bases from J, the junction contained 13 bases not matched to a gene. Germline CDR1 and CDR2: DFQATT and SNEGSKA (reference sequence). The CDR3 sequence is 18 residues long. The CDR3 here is CSAEGRDRSRSGANVLTF. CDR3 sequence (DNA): TGCAGTGCCGAAGGCCGGGACAGGAGTCGCTCTGGGGCCAACGTCCTGACTTTC.

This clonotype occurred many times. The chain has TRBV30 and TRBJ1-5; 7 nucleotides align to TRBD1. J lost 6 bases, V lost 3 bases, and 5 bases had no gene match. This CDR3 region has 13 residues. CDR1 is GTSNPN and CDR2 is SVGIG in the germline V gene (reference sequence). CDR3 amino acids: CAWRTGKTQPQHF. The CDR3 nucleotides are TGTGCCTGGAGGACAGGGAAGACTCAGCCCCAGCATTTT.

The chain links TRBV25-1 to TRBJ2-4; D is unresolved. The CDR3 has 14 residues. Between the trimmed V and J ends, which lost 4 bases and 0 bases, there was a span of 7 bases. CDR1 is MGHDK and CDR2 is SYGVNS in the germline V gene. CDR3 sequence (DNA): TGTGCCAGCAGTGTCCTCATAGCCAAAAACATTCAGTACTTC. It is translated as CASSVLIAKNIQYF.

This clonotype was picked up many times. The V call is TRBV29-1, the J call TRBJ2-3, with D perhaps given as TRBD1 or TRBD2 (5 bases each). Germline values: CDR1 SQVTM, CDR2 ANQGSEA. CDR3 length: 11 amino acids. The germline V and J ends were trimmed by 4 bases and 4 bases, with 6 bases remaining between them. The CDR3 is CSVGDADTQYF. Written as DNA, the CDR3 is TGCAGCGTTGGGGACGCAGATACGCAGTATTTT.